This T cell receptor (beta chain) was found in a study of cytomegalovirus exposure and HLA in healthy donors. As for the study in general: Around 78 million unique TCRs, all from HLA-typed donors, were included in an early release of the data.

Study conclusions and caveats: The authors listed 180 or so TCR beta chains as cytomegalovirus-associated. DRB1 showed the most TCR associations and HLA-C the fewest in a later analysis, as rates varied by HLA locus.

Regarding donors, all were healthy bone marrow donors. Primers: 60 Vbeta forward and 13 Jbeta reverse. The repertoire was sequenced with immunoSEQ multiplex PCR; TCRdb's copy has only in-frame clones and lacks some. The table has fewer than 250,000 clones, 85% to 90% seen once. The CDR3 is 16 amino acids. Germline V gene lookup returns CDR1 LNHDA and CDR2 SQIVND (reference sequence). The V and J ends lost 3 bases and 4 bases, in that order; junction bases with no gene match: 12. Note on this clone: Its antigen remains unidentified.

The sequenced material came from PBMCs. This chain joins TRBV19 and TRBJ2-7, with TRBD1 identical over 7 bases. This sequence originates from a woman between 18 and 30 years old in good health and CMV-seronegative. CDR3 residues: CASSILPGQRRYEQYF. Here the CDR3 DNA reads TGTGCCAGTAGTATTCTACCGGGACAGCGACGTTACGAGCAGTACTTC.